A selection of T cell receptor beta chains follows, all from one sample in a study of blood T cell repertoires in COVID-19. TCRdb's copy holds only in-frame clones and misses some; the assay was immunoSEQ multiplex PCR. The data contain 150,000 to 190,000 clones, about four fifths of them singletons. What was sequenced was peripheral blood. The receptor source for this set is a woman over 75 with acute or convalescent COVID-19. Each CDR3 is given with its conserved first and last residue. The D gene is left open where the match is weak. For some rows the clone size is stated as once, few or many, or as a class when expanded; others skip it.

-,TRBJ1-2,once,TRBV2,CASKDTGYGYTF,TGTGCCAGCAAGGATACAGGGTACGGCTACACCTTC
-,TRBJ1-5,-,TRBV2,CASSERQSLNQPQHF,TGTGCCAGCAGTGAAAGACAGTCACTAAATCAGCCCCAGCATTTT
TRBD2,TRBJ2-7,-,TRBV3-1/TRBV3-2,CASSQVGLAGGGEYEQYF,TGTGCCAGCAGCCAAGTCGGTCTAGCGGGAGGAGGCGAATACGAGCAGTACTTC
TRBD2,TRBJ2-7,-,TRBV2,CASSKTSGGGNYEQYF,TGTGCCAGCTCCAAGACTAGCGGAGGGGGGAACTACGAGCAGTACTTC
TRBD1,TRBJ1-1,-,TRBV18,CASSPNNRGGGTEAFF,TGTGCCAGCTCACCGAACAACAGGGGAGGAGGCACTGAAGCTTTCTTT
-,TRBJ1-3,few,TRBV12-3/TRBV12-4,CASSGRAGNTIYF,TGTGCCAGCAGTGGGAGGGCTGGAAACACCATATATTTT
TRBD2,TRBJ2-1,-,TRBV7-9,CASSRLAEAYNEQFF,TGTGCCAGCAGCCGACTAGCGGAGGCATACAATGAGCAGTTCTTC
-,TRBJ2-1,-,TRBV7-2,CASSGSGYNEQFF,TGTGCCAGCAGCGGATCAGGATACAATGAGCAGTTCTTC
TRBD1,TRBJ2-2,-,TRBV6-5,CASSSLGTGATGELFF,TGTGCCAGCAGTTCCCTGGGGACAGGGGCCACCGGGGAGCTGTTTTTT
-,TRBJ2-1,-,TRBV12-3/TRBV12-4,CASRSRQDNEQFF,TGTGCCAGCAGATCCCGACAGGACAATGAGCAGTTCTTC
-,TRBJ1-6,few,TRBV5-4,CASSGDIRGSPLHF,TGTGCCAGCAGCGGGGACATCCGAGGGTCACCCCTCCACTTT
-,TRBJ1-1,few,TRBV5-1,CASSGNTGSVTEAFF,TGCGCCAGCAGCGGGAACACGGGGTCGGTTACTGAAGCTTTCTTT
-,TRBJ2-2,-,TRBV3-1/TRBV3-2,CASSQVLGGGTGELFF,TGTGCCAGCAGCCAAGTTCTTGGGGGAGGCACCGGGGAGCTGTTTTTT
TRBD1,TRBJ2-7,-,TRBV5-5,CASRLLGGDRANTYEQYF,TGTGCCAGCAGACTACTTGGGGGTGACAGGGCAAATACCTACGAGCAGTACTTC
-,TRBJ2-5,-,TRBV30,CAWSASLAAETQYF,TGTGCCTGGAGTGCCAGTCTGGCCGCCGAGACCCAGTACTTC
-,TRBJ2-1,few,TRBV4-3,CASSYSSRGDYNEQFF,TGCGCCAGCAGCTATTCCAGCCGGGGTGACTACAATGAGCAGTTCTTC
TRBD2,TRBJ2-1,few,TRBV2,CASSESLAGNEQFF,TGTGCCAGCAGTGAATCCCTAGCGGGAAATGAGCAGTTCTTC
TRBD2,TRBJ2-3,-,TRBV10-1,CASSENSGRFTDTQYF,TGCGCCAGCAGTGAAAATAGCGGGAGGTTCACAGATACGCAGTATTTT
TRBD1,TRBJ1-4,-,TRBV7-8,CASSPRDRLFEKLFF,TGTGCCAGCAGCCCCCGGGACAGGTTGTTTGAAAAACTGTTTTTT
-,TRBJ2-1,-,TRBV11-1,CASSLLVYNEQFF,TGTGCCAGCAGCTTACTAGTTTACAATGAGCAGTTCTTC
TRBD1,TRBJ2-3,-,TRBV19,CASRGQGGRTDTQYF,TGTGCCAGTAGGGGACAGGGGGGACGCACAGATACGCAGTATTTT
-,TRBJ1-1,-,TRBV6-5,CASSPTDKNTEAFF,TGTGCCAGCAGTCCCACCGACAAGAACACTGAAGCTTTCTTT
-,TRBJ2-7,-,TRBV21-1,CASSNRVVSGYLYEQYF,TGTGCCAGCAGCAATCGGGTAGTGTCGGGATACCTCTACGAGCAGTACTTC
-,TRBJ2-3,-,TRBV9,CASSVAVGDLTDTQYF,TGTGCCAGCAGCGTAGCTGTCGGGGATCTCACAGATACGCAGTATTTT
-,TRBJ2-1,-,TRBV19,CASGGSSYNEQFF,TGTGCCAGTGGGGGGAGCTCCTACAATGAGCAGTTCTTC
TRBD1,TRBJ1-5,-,TRBV2,CASGTGNFGGDQPQHF,TGTGCCAGCGGGACAGGGAATTTTGGGGGGGATCAGCCCCAGCATTTT
TRBD2,TRBJ2-5,-,TRBV19,CASSSGLAGGETQYF,TGTGCCAGTAGTTCGGGACTAGCGGGGGGGGAGACCCAGTACTTC
-,TRBJ2-1,-,TRBV7-9,CASSHQDWDSYNEQFF,TGTGCCAGCAGCCATCAGGACTGGGACTCCTACAATGAGCAGTTCTTC
TRBD1,TRBJ2-7,-,TRBV9,CASSVSDRGYEQYF,TGTGCCAGCAGCGTATCGGACAGGGGCTACGAGCAGTACTTC
-,TRBJ2-3,-,TRBV27,CASRETNTDTQYF,TGTGCCAGCAGGGAGACTAACACAGATACGCAGTATTTT
-,TRBJ1-1,-,TRBV6-5,CASSSRSGNTEAFF,TGTGCCAGCAGCTCACGATCAGGAAACACTGAAGCTTTCTTT
TRBD1,TRBJ2-1,-,TRBV19,CASSLTGLGNEQFF,TGTGCCAGTAGTTTGACAGGGCTGGGCAATGAGCAGTTCTTC
-,TRBJ2-7,-,TRBV27,CASSLSYGRGQTYEQYF,TGTGCCAGCAGTTTATCGTACGGGCGGGGTCAGACCTACGAGCAGTACTTC
TRBD1,TRBJ1-1,-,TRBV29-1,CSAERDRRNTEAFF,TGCAGCGCTGAAAGGGACAGAAGGAACACTGAAGCTTTCTTT
TRBD1,TRBJ1-5,-,TRBV7-2,CASSPPGQAISQPQHF,TGTGCCAGCAGCCCACCGGGACAGGCCATCTCCCAGCCCCAGCATTTT
-,TRBJ1-1,-,TRBV6-5,CATKDRNTEAFF,TGTGCCACTAAGGACAGGAACACTGAAGCTTTCTTT
-,TRBJ1-1,-,TRBV3-1/TRBV3-2,CASSLYDSSTEAFF,TGTGCCAGCAGCCTATATGACAGCAGCACTGAAGCTTTCTTT
-,TRBJ2-4,-,TRBV18,CASSPSNSKNIQYF,TGTGCCAGCTCACCATCAAATTCCAAAAACATTCAGTACTTC
TRBD2,TRBJ2-1,-,TRBV25-1,CASSVASGRDEQFF,TGTGCCAGCAGTGTTGCTAGCGGGCGCGATGAGCAGTTCTTC
TRBD1,TRBJ2-3,-,TRBV24-1,CATSDSDRGQDTQYF,TGTGCCACCAGTGATTCAGACAGGGGGCAAGATACGCAGTATTTT
-,TRBJ2-1,-,TRBV2,CASSPLGDEQFF,TGTGCCAGCAGTCCCCTAGGGGATGAGCAGTTCTTC
-,TRBJ2-1,few,TRBV3-1/TRBV3-2,CASSHQLSNEQFF,TGTGCCAGCAGCCACCAACTAAGCAATGAGCAGTTCTTC
TRBD1,TRBJ1-1,-,TRBV18,CASSPDRGLNKDTEAFF,TGTGCCAGCTCACCTGACAGGGGGCTGAACAAGGACACTGAAGCTTTCTTT
TRBD1,TRBJ1-1,few,TRBV14,CASSQIRDRTEAFF,TGTGCCAGCAGCCAAATCCGGGACAGGACTGAAGCTTTCTTT
-,TRBJ2-7,-,TRBV25-1,CASSSLGDKTYEQYF,TGTGCCAGCAGCTCCCTGGGGGACAAGACCTACGAGCAGTACTTC
TRBD1,TRBJ2-5,-,TRBV5-1,CASSPRTGTTETQYF,TGCGCCAGCAGCCCGAGGACAGGAACCACGGAGACCCAGTACTTC
TRBD1,TRBJ2-4,-,TRBV7-2,CASSPGDRNIQYF,TGTGCCAGCAGCCCCGGGGACAGAAACATTCAGTACTTC
TRBD1,TRBJ2-1,-,TRBV2,CASTLRTGEVEQFF,TGTGCCAGCACCTTAAGGACAGGGGAGGTTGAGCAGTTCTTC
-,TRBJ1-1,-,TRBV7-2,CASSPNVGGIEAFF,TGTGCCAGCAGCCCGAACGTAGGAGGGATTGAAGCTTTCTTT
TRBD2,TRBJ2-3,-,TRBV14,CASSRAGGLTDTQYF,TGTGCCAGCAGCCGAGCGGGGGGTTTGACAGATACGCAGTATTTT
-,TRBJ1-1,-,TRBV19,CASSVPTGIGTEAFF,TGTGCCAGTAGTGTGCCTACAGGGATCGGCACTGAAGCTTTCTTT
TRBD1,TRBJ2-7,-,TRBV7-8,CASSLSGQGYEQYF,TGTGCCAGCAGCTTATCGGGACAGGGGTACGAGCAGTACTTC
-,TRBJ2-5,-,TRBV29-1,CSVVWTGQETQYF,TGCAGCGTAGTTTGGACGGGACAAGAGACCCAGTACTTC
-,TRBJ2-7,few,TRBV5-6,CASSLTVSSYEQYF,TGTGCCAGCAGCTTGACCGTCAGCTCCTACGAGCAGTACTTC
-,TRBJ1-2,-,TRBV7-9,CASSPTNRLPPLNGYTF,TGTGCCAGCAGCCCGACCAACAGATTACCACCGCTTAATGGCTACACCTTC
-,TRBJ1-1,-,TRBV10-2,CASTRQGSTEAFF,TGCGCCAGCACTAGGCAGGGGAGTACTGAAGCTTTCTTT
TRBD2,TRBJ2-4,-,TRBV3-1/TRBV3-2,CASSQDEGGGRNIQYF,TGTGCCAGCAGCCAAGATGAAGGTGGCGGGAGGAACATTCAGTACTTC